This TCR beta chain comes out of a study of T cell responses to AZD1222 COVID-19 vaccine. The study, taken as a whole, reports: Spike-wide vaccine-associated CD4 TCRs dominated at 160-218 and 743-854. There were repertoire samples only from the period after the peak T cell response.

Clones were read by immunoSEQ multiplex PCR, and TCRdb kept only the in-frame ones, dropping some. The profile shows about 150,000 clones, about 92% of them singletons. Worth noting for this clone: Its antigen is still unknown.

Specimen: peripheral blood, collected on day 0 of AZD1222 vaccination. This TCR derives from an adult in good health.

CDR3 protein: CASSGGSTLYGYTF. In nucleotides, the CDR3 is TGTGCCAGCAGCGGGGGCAGTACCCTTTATGGCTACACCTTC. The chain has TRBV27 and TRBJ1-2; a possible D gene is TRBD1 (6 bases). The CDR3 totals 14 residues. Trimming shortened V by 6 bases and J by 5 bases, and 16 bases separated the two germline ends. The germline CDR1 and CDR2 sequences are MNHEY and SMNVEV (reference sequence).